These 23 T cell receptor beta chains were all obtained from the same sample, sequenced in a study of blood T cell repertoires in COVID-19. Assay used: immunoSEQ multiplex PCR; TCRdb lists only in-frame clones, some missing. The table includes under 200,000 clones, just under 80% detected once. Sequencing was carried out using peripheral blood. The receptor set was obtained from a man between 65 and 85 years old with active or convalescent COVID-19.

This chain connects TRBV5-1 to TRBJ1-1, with unresolved D. The CDR3 length is 12 residues. The V gene's germline CDR1 is SGHRS and CDR2 YFSETQ. Trimming took off 0 bases at V and 6 bases at J, with 6 bases between the two ends. DNA for the CDR3: TGCGCCAGCAGCTTGGGTGGGCCTGAAGCTTTCTTT. Translation: CASSLGGPEAFF. The full variable domain, in which reference TRBV5-1 and TRBJ1-1 provide the parts outside the CDR3, is KAGVTQTPRYLIKTRGQQVTLSCSPISGHRSVSWYQQTPGQGLQFLFEYFSETQRNKGNFPGRFSGRQFSNSRSEMNVSTLELGDSALYLCASSLGGPEAFFGQGTRLTVV.

V and J are TRBV5-1 and TRBJ1-2, with 9 bases matching TRBD1. Germline CDR1 is SGHRS and CDR2 is YFSETQ. V lost 1 base to trimming and J lost 6 bases; unmatched junction nucleotides: 13. The CDR3 has 17 residues. DNA for the CDR3: TGCGCCAGCAGCTTGACGGGACAGGGTTCGACGCGGGATGGCTACACCTTC. It translates to CASSLTGQGSTRDGYTF.

This chain connects TRBV7-2 to TRBJ1-1; D is ambiguous. The CDR3 totals 14 residues. The V and J ends lost 1 base and 0 bases respectively, with 6 bases between them. Germline V lookup: CDR1 SGHTA, CDR2 FQGNSA. CDR3 sequence: CASSLGPMNTEAFF. For the CDR3, the DNA is TGTGCCAGCAGCTTAGGTCCAATGAACACTGAAGCTTTCTTT. Full variable domain (outside the CDR3, taken from reference TRBV7-2 and TRBJ1-1): GAGVSQSPSNKVTEKGKDVELRCDPISGHTALYWYRQSLGQGLEFLIYFQGNSAPDKSGLPSDRFSAERTGGSVSTLTIQRTQQEDSAVYLCASSLGPMNTEAFFGQGTRLTVV.

This clone has more than one count but fewer than ten. This rearrangement joins TRBV6-5 to TRBJ1-6; D is undetermined. Germline values: CDR1 MNHEY, CDR2 SVGAGI. Between the trimmed V and J ends, which lost 1 base and 8 bases, there was a span of 9 bases. This CDR3 contains 14 residues. The CDR3 here is CASSYFHSDSPLHF. The CDR3 bases are TGTGCCAGCAGTTACTTCCATTCGGATTCACCCCTCCACTTT.

Turning to this clone: Other DNA sequences within the sample encode an identical CDR3. The chain is built from TRBV24-1 and TRBJ2-3; 9 nucleotides agree with TRBD1. This CDR3 has 15 amino acids. Germline trimming cut 3 bases from V and 3 bases from J; bases unmatched to any gene: 3. Germline CDR1 reads KGHDR; CDR2 reads SFDVKD. The CDR3 bases are TGTGCCACCAGTGATCCCGGACAGGGGACAGATACGCAGTATTTT. Amino acids: CATSDPGQGTDTQYF.

The genes are TRBV4-1 and TRBJ2-4; 7 bases map to TRBD1. V shed 2 bases, J shed 0 bases, and the junction held 7 bases outside the gene matches. From germline, CDR1 is MGHRA and CDR2 YSYEKL. The length of the CDR3 is 17 residues. The CDR3 DNA follows: TGCGCCAGCAGCCAATTTGGGACAGAACTAGCCAAAAACATTCAGTACTTC. Protein: CASSQFGTELAKNIQYF.

The chain carries TRBV18 and TRBJ2-1; 7 bases match TRBD1. Germline lookup yields CDR1 KGHSH and CDR2 LQKENI. V dropped 6 bases and J dropped 5; count of bases not matched to a gene: 13. The CDR3 length is 16 residues. CDR3 coding DNA: TGTGCCAGCTCGCGAGAACCGGGACAGTCCGACAATGAGCAGTTCTTC. Translated, it gives CASSREPGQSDNEQFF.

This clone was observed a handful of times. The CDR3 loop is CASSPGHSTDTQYF. For the CDR3, the DNA is TGTGCCAGCAGCCCCGGACACAGCACAGATACGCAGTATTTT. This rearrangement joins TRBV7-3 to TRBJ2-3; a weak D match, TRBD1 (5 bases). Between the trimmed V and J ends, which lost 5 bases and 0 bases, there was a span of 9 bases. Germline loops: CDR1 SGHTA, CDR2 FQGTGA. CDR3 size: 14 residues.

The chain combines TRBV5-1 with TRBJ2-7, with 8 positions matching TRBD1. This CDR3 is 14 amino acids long. V was pared by 4 bases and J by 3 bases, with 6 bases of the junction left unmatched. CDR1 SGHRS and CDR2 YFSETQ come from the germline V gene. This CDR3 reads CASSPGQEGYEQYF. CDR3 sequence (DNA): TGCGCCAGCAGCCCGGGACAGGAGGGCTACGAGCAGTACTTC.

The V call is TRBV6-2 or TRBV6-3, the J call TRBJ2-7; TRBD1 matches 7 bases. The germline gives CDR1 MNHEY, CDR2 SVGEGT. There are 18 residues in the CDR3. Trimming cost V 4 bases and J 3 bases; bases outside gene matches: 18. CDR3: CASSWGTASSVHNYEQYF. In DNA form, the CDR3 reads TGTGCCAGCAGTTGGGGGACAGCCTCGTCCGTCCATAACTACGAGCAGTACTTC.

This rearrangement joins TRBV2 to TRBJ2-7; TRBD1 is a possible D gene (6 bases). Germline assignment: CDR1 SNHLY and CDR2 FYNNEI. The CDR3 consists of 17 residues. V lost 4 bases to trimming and J lost 4 bases, with 23 bases between them. As DNA, the CDR3 is TGTGCCAGCAGTGCAGGGGAGCTAGGCCCCTTCCTATACGAGCAGTACTTC. It yields the protein CASSAGELGPFLYEQYF.

This clone was observed a single time. The chain's CDR3 is CASSRTLTYEQYF. The CDR3 nucleotides read TGTGCCAGCAGCAGGACACTAACCTACGAGCAGTACTTC. This chain uses TRBV7-9 with TRBJ2-7, with D possibly TRBD1 on 5 matching bases. The CDR3 runs to 13 residues. The V gene lost 5 bases and the J gene lost 2 bases, with 10 bases spanning the gap. Germline loops: CDR1 SEHNR, CDR2 FQNEAQ (reference sequence).

V usage is TRBV5-1 and J usage is TRBJ1-1; 8 bases align to TRBD1. The CDR3 runs 13 residues. The germline CDR1 and CDR2 sequences are SGHRS and YFSETQ. V shed 10 bases, J shed 4 bases, and the junction held 9 bases outside the gene matches. CDR3 residues: CASYGQGGTEAFF. Written as DNA, the CDR3 is TGCGCCTCATATGGACAGGGAGGCACTGAAGCTTTCTTT.

The chain employs TRBV4-1 and TRBJ2-1, with 7 positions matching TRBD2. The junction had 7 bases not matched to a gene; V was cut back by 0 bases and J by 14 bases. CDR1 MGHRA and CDR2 YSYEKL come from the germline V gene. This CDR3 is 13 amino acids long. CDR3 region: CASSQDIGLVKFF. CDR3 sequence (DNA): TGCGCCAGCAGCCAAGATATAGGACTAGTAAAGTTCTTC.

The chain recombines TRBV30 with TRBJ2-1; 9 nucleotides match TRBD1. CDR1 is GTSNPN and CDR2 is SVGIG in the germline V gene (reference sequence). V gave up 8 bases and J gave up 2 bases; unmatched junction bases: 7. This CDR3 spans 14 amino acids. CDR3 sequence reads: CAGGQGNAYNEQFF. As DNA, the CDR3 is TGTGCCGGGGGACAGGGCAACGCCTACAATGAGCAGTTCTTC.

The J gene is TRBJ2-5, the V gene TRBV5-1; 12 positions match TRBD1. Germline trimming cut 4 bases from V and 4 bases from J; bases unmatched to any gene: 11. Germline V lookup: CDR1 SGHRS, CDR2 YFSETQ. CDR3 length equals 17 residues. The DNA of the CDR3 is TGCGCCAGCAGCCCGGTATTAGGGACAGGGGGCTTAGAGACCCAGTACTTC. Amino acids: CASSPVLGTGGLETQYF. Based on the CDR3 plus reference TRBV5-1 and TRBJ2-5, the full variable domain is KAGVTQTPRYLIKTRGQQVTLSCSPISGHRSVSWYQQTPGQGLQFLFEYFSETQRNKGNFPGRFSGRQFSNSRSEMNVSTLELGDSALYLCASSPVLGTGGLETQYFGPGTRLLVL.

The chain couples TRBV6-1 to TRBJ2-5; D possibly corresponds to TRBD1 (5 bases). Trimming left V 3 bases short and J 5 bases short, with 13 bases between. CDR1 MNHNS and CDR2 SASEGT come from the germline V gene. There are 14 residues in the CDR3. The CDR3 sequence is CASSDMGLGETQYF. In DNA, the CDR3 is TGTGCCAGCAGTGACATGGGGCTGGGGGAGACCCAGTACTTC.

The chain links TRBV19 to TRBJ1-5; 8 positions agree with TRBD1. In germline, CDR1 is LNHDA, CDR2 SQIVND (reference sequence). V lost 7 bases and J lost 6; bases outside the gene matches: 8. This CDR3 is built from 14 residues. CDR3: CASTRTGGIQPQHF. The CDR3 nucleotides read TGTGCCAGTACAAGAACAGGGGGTATTCAGCCCCAGCATTTT.

V gene TRBV5-6 combines with J gene TRBJ1-1; a weak D match, TRBD1 (6 bases). The V gene lost 0 bases and the J gene lost 0 bases, with 9 bases spanning the gap. The germline V gene encodes CDR1 SGHDT and CDR2 YYEEEE. CDR3 length: 15 amino acids. This chain's CDR3 is CASSLGGRMNTEAFF. CDR3 DNA sequence: TGTGCCAGCAGCTTGGGGGGGCGAATGAACACTGAAGCTTTCTTT.

The V call is TRBV7-2, the J call TRBJ2-1; a weak D match, TRBD2 (5 bases). The CDR3 is 15 residues long. CDR1 and CDR2 from the germline V gene are SGHTA and FQGNSA. V was trimmed by 5 bases and J by 6 bases, leaving 17 bases between them. The CDR3 DNA follows: TGTGCCAGCAGCCCTGAGGGTACCATTATCAATGAGCAGTTCTTC. Its protein is CASSPEGTIINEQFF.

This chain uses TRBV9 with TRBJ2-7; 7 bases agree with TRBD2. The CDR3 consists of 14 residues. Germline trimming cut 2 bases from V and 6 bases from J; bases unmatched to any gene: 8. Germline V CDR1 and CDR2: SGDLS, YYNGEE. The CDR3 protein is CASSVRGTMGEQYF. The DNA for the CDR3 is TGTGCCAGCAGCGTCCGAGGGACTATGGGCGAGCAGTACTTC.

The chain recombines TRBV6-5 with TRBJ2-1, with 12 bases lining up with TRBD2. The germline CDR1 and CDR2 sequences are MNHEY and SVGAGI. The CDR3 contains 15 residues. V trimming: 11 bases; J trimming: 3 bases; junction bases outside the gene matches: 8. The CDR3 nucleotides are TGTGCCGGGTCACGACTAGCGGGAGACTACAATGAGCAGTTCTTC. It codes for CAGSRLAGDYNEQFF.

The chain is built from TRBV5-4 and TRBJ2-3, with 7 bases matching TRBD2. Germline V CDR1 and CDR2: SGHNT, YYREEE (reference sequence). The CDR3 extends over 14 amino acids. The trim removed 10 bases at V and 2 bases at J, leaving 10 bases unmatched. CDR3 nucleotide sequence: TGTGCCGGCCGGGAGGCACTCTCCACAGATACGCAGTATTTT. It specifies CAGREALSTDTQYF.